This T cell receptor beta chain was captured in a study of blood T cell repertoires in COVID-19. Study at large: Acute and convalescent COVID-19 samples came from the United States, Italy and Spain.

Per the authors' pipeline: Amplification with reference gene primers provided the estimates of nucleated cell counts. The assay was immunoSEQ multiplex PCR, and TCRdb's table has in-frame clones only and misses some. That table gives V, J and clone size, and the DNA gave D and trimming. This table holds 100,000 to 120,000 clones, approximately 67% found once. Germline CDR1 reads SGHTA; CDR2 reads FQGNSA. The CDR3 sequence is 15 residues long. V was shortened by 4 bases and J by 4 bases, with 14 bases between the two germline ends. Sequenced: peripheral blood. This rearrangement joins TRBV7-2 to TRBJ1-5; the D gene is possibly TRBD1 (6 bases). This TCR was sampled from a woman between 55 and 75 years old with acute or convalescent COVID-19. The CDR3 bases are TGTGCCAGCAGCTCGCAGGGGTTGGGAAATCAGCCCCAGCATTTT. It encodes CASSSQGLGNQPQHF.